This T cell receptor (beta chain) was documented in a study of T-cell memory formation after mild COVID-19. This CDR3 is built from 15 residues. Trimming took 8 bases from V and 6 from J, leaving 22 bases between them. TCRdb reprocessed the 5' RACE reads with MiXCR, giving one entry per CDR3 protein. In the table there are under 85,000 distinct CDR3 sequences, 11% to 15% of which are singletons. Specimen: PBMCs or a T cell subset sorted from them (not recorded which). V and J are TRBV12-3 or TRBV12-4 and TRBJ1-2, with a possible D match to TRBD1 (5 bases). The receptor was derived from an adult woman who had mild COVID-19 (a few samples of this study predate the infection). Cell type and time point are not known. CDR3 region: CASLGAFLGEDGYTF. CDR3 nucleotides: TGTGCCAGCTTAGGGGCCTTTCTAGGAGAAGATGGCTACACCTTC.